The 19 T cell receptor beta chains below all came from one sample that was sequenced in a study of CD4 and CD8 cells across lung adenocarcinoma regions. TCRdb reanalysed the PCR reads using MiXCR and keeps one entry per CDR3 protein. The sample carries approximately 5,000 distinct CDR3 sequences, 40% to 60% recorded once. Sample: CD4+ T cells from the margin of a lung tumor. Source of these receptors: a male donor with lung adenocarcinoma. The CD4 and CD8 labels of this study may be unreliable.

The chain uses TRBV3-1 and TRBJ2-5; 7 bases are shared with TRBD1. After removal of 0 bases from V and 5 bases from J, the junction contained 3 bases not matched to a gene. Germline CDR1 LGHDT, CDR2 YNNKEL (reference sequence). The CDR3 spans 14 residues. Here the CDR3 DNA reads TGTGCCAGCAGCCAAGACGACAGGGAGGAGACCCAGTACTTC. Encoded protein: CASSQDDREETQYF.

In this sample, this clonotype turned up once. This chain joins TRBV6-5 and TRBJ2-4; TRBD2 is a possible D gene (6 bases). Germline values: CDR1 MNHEY, CDR2 SVGAGI. The CDR3 extends over 15 amino acids. The V gene lost 8 bases and the J gene lost 13 bases, with 27 bases spanning the gap. CDR3 protein: CASGSGLGGKDTQYF. CDR3 bases: TGTGCCAGCGGTTCGGGACTGGGAGGCAAAGATACGCAGTACTTC.

The V gene is TRBV25-1, the J gene TRBJ2-1, with 8 bases lining up with TRBD1. Losses at the gene ends were 2 bases for V and 4 bases for J; bases not matched to a gene: 10. The CDR3 length is 17 residues. Germline-derived CDR1 and CDR2 are MGHDK and SYGVNS. The CDR3 region is CASSEDRGQGRYNEQFF. The CDR3 bases are TGTGCCAGCAGTGAAGACCGTGGACAGGGACGGTACAATGAGCAGTTCTTC.

The chain is built from TRBV6-1 and TRBJ2-6, with D maybe TRBD1 (5 bases). Germline CDR1 MNHNS, CDR2 SASEGT. Deletions cut 6 bases from V and 1 base from J, with 10 bases between. This CDR3 contains 15 residues. CDR3 nucleotide sequence: TGTGCCAGCAGAGCACAGGTTTCTGGGGCCAACGTCCTGACTTTC. It is translated as CASRAQVSGANVLTF.

About this clonotype itself: Its ends do not fully match the called genes, so a read error is possible. CDR3 nucleotide sequence: TGTGCCAGCGGGCTTGTGGCCCGGGACCAAGATACGCAGTACTTT. Translation: CASGLVARDQDTQYF. This chain uses TRBV27 with TRBJ2-3; D might be TRBD1 or TRBD2, each matching 5 bases. The CDR3 has 15 residues. The V gene's germline CDR1 is MNHEY and CDR2 SMNVEV (reference sequence).

This clonotype is labeled medium-sized. The V gene is TRBV10-2, the J gene TRBJ2-1; no clear D. The DNA end lines up better with TRBJ2-7; the J call may be wrong. The germline V gene has CDR1 WSHSY and CDR2 SAAADI. This CDR3 spans 14 amino acids. The CDR3 reads CASSEGAPSYEQYF. CDR3 coding DNA: TGCGCCAGCAGTGAGGGAGCCCCCTCCTACGAGCAGTACTTC.

On this clonotype itself: An end of the junction differs from the germline gene, which may be a read error. The rearrangement uses TRBV27 and TRBJ2-5; TRBD1 might be the D (6 bases). Germline CDR1 reads MNHEY; CDR2 reads SMNVEV (reference sequence). The CDR3 is 17 amino acids. CDR3 DNA: TGTGCCAGCAGTCCGGGGCGAGGGGGTCGTGACCAAGAGACCCAGTACTTT. It specifies CASSPGRGGRDQETQYF.

In regard to this clonotype: One end of the junction is discordant with germline, which a read error may explain. The V and J genes are TRBV6-1 and TRBJ2-2, with D possibly being TRBD2 (6 bases). CDR3 size: 15 residues. From germline, CDR1 is MNHNS and CDR2 SASEGT. The CDR3 DNA reads as TGTGCCAGGGGACTCCAGTCCGGGATTCCCGGGGAGCAGTTTTTT. It codes for CARGLQSGIPGEQFF.

About this clonotype: This may come from a read error, since a much larger clone is one base off. CDR3 bases: TGTGCCAGCAGTCCTGACTACAATGAGCAGTACTTC. Translated, it gives CASSPDYNEQYF. The chain couples TRBV6-1 to TRBJ2-1, with TRBD2 as a possible D gene (5 bases). With the DNA end fitting TRBJ2-7 better, the J assignment may be wrong. The CDR3 runs 12 residues. The germline V gene has CDR1 MNHNS and CDR2 SASEGT.

This clonotype was counted a few times. The rearrangement uses TRBV6-2 or TRBV6-3 and TRBJ2-1; D is ambiguous. V was trimmed by 8 bases and J by 5 bases, leaving 10 bases between them. From germline, CDR1 is MNHEY and CDR2 SVGEGT. This CDR3 comprises 12 residues. CDR3 DNA: TGTGCCAGCGAGTCGCGAAACAATGAGCAGTTCTTC. This codes for CASESRNNEQFF.

The chain recombines TRBV6-5 with TRBJ2-1; D is perhaps TRBD2 (6 bases). The germline gives CDR1 MNHEY, CDR2 SVGAGI. The length of the CDR3 is 13 residues. V gave up 4 bases and J gave up 12 bases, with 16 bases separating them. CDR3 coding DNA: TGTGCCAGCAGTTGGGGACTCACAGATACGCAGTTCTTC. Protein sequence: CASSWGLTDTQFF.

This clonotype was detected many times. V usage is TRBV6-1 and J usage is TRBJ2-5, with a tentative D call TRBD1 (7 bases). The assigned J gene may be wrong: the sequence end matches TRBJ2-7 better. The CDR3 sequence is 15 residues long. Germline CDR1 is MNHNS and CDR2 is SASEGT. The CDR3 DNA follows: TGTGCCAGCAGTGGAAGACAGGGACTGAACTACGAGCAGTACTTC. It translates to CASSGRQGLNYEQYF.

This clonotype was counted only a few times. V usage is TRBV4-1 and J usage is TRBJ2-1; 8 bases are shared with TRBD2. This CDR3 is 18 amino acids long. The J segment lost 5 bases and the V segment lost 2 bases, leaving 14 bases of the junction unmatched. CDR1 is MGHRA and CDR2 is YSYEKL in the germline V gene. CDR3 loop: CASSQPFLSGRANNEQFF. The CDR3 DNA reads as TGCGCCAGCAGCCAACCCTTCCTGTCCGGGAGGGCCAACAATGAGCAGTTCTTC.

This rearrangement joins TRBV6-1 to TRBJ2-3; TRBD1 matches 10 bases. The DNA end is a closer match to TRBJ2-7, so the J assignment may be wrong. CDR1 is MNHNS and CDR2 is SASEGT in the germline V gene. This CDR3 region has 14 residues. The CDR3 DNA reads as TGTGCCAGCAGTGAAGGACAGGGGGCATACGAGCAGTACTTC. Its protein product is CASSEGQGAYEQYF.

This clonotype was recorded many times. The V and J genes are TRBV11-3 and TRBJ2-1; D gene unclear. The assigned J gene may be wrong: the sequence end matches TRBJ2-5 better. The CDR3 has 11 residues. Germline CDR1 SGHNT, CDR2 YENEEA. CDR3 protein: CASSGVETQYF. In nucleotides, the CDR3 is TGTGCCAGCAGTGGGGTGGAGACCCAGTACTTC.

By share, this clonotype counts as medium-sized. The chain has TRBV4-2 and TRBJ2-1; TRBD2 aligns across 7 bases. CDR1 is LGHNA and CDR2 is YNFKEQ in the germline V gene. CDR3 length equals 17 residues. The V segment lost 0 bases and the J segment 0 bases; nucleotides outside the gene matches: 5. The CDR3 loop is CASSQDTGEGSYNEQFF. CDR3 bases: TGTGCCAGCAGCCAAGATACGGGGGAGGGCTCCTACAATGAGCAGTTCTTC.

The chain uses TRBV6-5 and TRBJ2-1, with 7 bases identical to TRBD2. From germline, CDR1 is MNHEY and CDR2 SVGAGI. V shed 4 bases and J 9 bases; nucleotides not matched to a gene: 12. The length of the CDR3 is 15 residues. The DNA for the CDR3 is TGTGCCAGCAGTTCCCCGGGGGGAGTTGGGCGTGAGCAGTTCTTC. This codes for CASSSPGGVGREQFF.

The chain is built from TRBV6-1 and TRBJ2-1, with 10 bases lining up with TRBD2. Germline lookup yields CDR1 MNHNS and CDR2 SASEGT. Germline trimming cut 6 bases from V and 12 bases from J; bases unmatched to any gene: 14. This CDR3 is 15 amino acids long. CDR3 bases: TGTGCCAGCAGCCGGACTAGCGGAGACTACGATGCGCAGTTCTTC. This codes for CASSRTSGDYDAQFF.

Turning to this clonotype: An end of the junction does not agree with germline; a read error may underlie this. This chain joins TRBV4-1 and TRBJ2-3; the D gene could be TRBD1 or TRBD2 (5 bases each). Germline loops: CDR1 MGHRA, CDR2 YSYEKL. The CDR3 covers 16 residues. The CDR3 coding sequence is TGCGCCAGCAGCGGCCCGGGGCTGGCCGCCAAGGATACGCAGTATTTC. Its protein is CASSGPGLAAKDTQYF.